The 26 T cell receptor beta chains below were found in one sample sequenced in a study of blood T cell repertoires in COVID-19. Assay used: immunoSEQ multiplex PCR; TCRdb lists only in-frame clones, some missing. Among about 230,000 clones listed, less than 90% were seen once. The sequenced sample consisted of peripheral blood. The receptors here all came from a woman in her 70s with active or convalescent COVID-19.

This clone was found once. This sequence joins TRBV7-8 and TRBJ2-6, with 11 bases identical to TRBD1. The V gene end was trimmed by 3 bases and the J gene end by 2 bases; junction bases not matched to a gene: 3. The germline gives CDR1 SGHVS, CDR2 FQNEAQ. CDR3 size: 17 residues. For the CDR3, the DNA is TGTGCCAGCAGCTTCCGGGACAGGGGGACTGGGGCCAACGTCCTGACTTTC. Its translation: CASSFRDRGTGANVLTF.

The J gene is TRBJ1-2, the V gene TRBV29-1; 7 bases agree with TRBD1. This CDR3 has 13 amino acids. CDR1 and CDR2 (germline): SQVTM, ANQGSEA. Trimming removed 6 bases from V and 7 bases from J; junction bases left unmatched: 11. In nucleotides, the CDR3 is TGCAGCGTAGAGACCCCGGACAGGACTGGCTACACCTTC. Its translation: CSVETPDRTGYTF.

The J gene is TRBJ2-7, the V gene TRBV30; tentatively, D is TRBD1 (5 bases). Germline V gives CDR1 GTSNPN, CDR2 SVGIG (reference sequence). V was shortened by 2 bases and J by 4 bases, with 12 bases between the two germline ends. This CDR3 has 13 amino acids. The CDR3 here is CAWSTIPGYEQYF. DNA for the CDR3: TGTGCCTGGAGTACCATCCCAGGGTACGAGCAGTACTTC.

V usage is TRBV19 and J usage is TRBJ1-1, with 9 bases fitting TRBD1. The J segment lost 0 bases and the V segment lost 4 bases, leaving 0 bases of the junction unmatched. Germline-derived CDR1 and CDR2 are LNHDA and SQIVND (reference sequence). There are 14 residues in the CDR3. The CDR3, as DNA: TGTGCCAGTAGTAGGACAGGGGTGAACACTGAAGCTTTCTTT. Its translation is CASSRTGVNTEAFF.

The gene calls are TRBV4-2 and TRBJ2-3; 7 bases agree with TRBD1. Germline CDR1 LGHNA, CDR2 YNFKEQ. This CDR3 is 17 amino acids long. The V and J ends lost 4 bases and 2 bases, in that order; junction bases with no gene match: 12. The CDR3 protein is CASSRLRQGSLTDTQYF. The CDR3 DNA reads TGTGCCAGCAGCCGCCTTAGACAGGGTTCACTCACAGATACGCAGTATTTT.

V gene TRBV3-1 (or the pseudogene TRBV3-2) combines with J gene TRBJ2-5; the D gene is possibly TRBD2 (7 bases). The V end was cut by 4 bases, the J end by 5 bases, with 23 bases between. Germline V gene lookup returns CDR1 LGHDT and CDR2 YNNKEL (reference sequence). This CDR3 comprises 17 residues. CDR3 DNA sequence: TGTGCCAGCAGCCCCCTTCGGGGCGGGGGCGTAGGGGAGACCCAGTACTTC. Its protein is CASSPLRGGGVGETQYF.

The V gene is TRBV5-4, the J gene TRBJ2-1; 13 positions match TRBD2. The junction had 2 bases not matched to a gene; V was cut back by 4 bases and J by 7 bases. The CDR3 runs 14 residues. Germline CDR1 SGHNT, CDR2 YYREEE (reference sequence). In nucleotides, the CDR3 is TGTGCCAGCAGCCCACTAGCGGGAGGGAATGAGCAGTTCTTC. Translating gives CASSPLAGGNEQFF.

The CDR3 is CASSRHRTGVYGYTF. The CDR3 coding sequence is TGTGCCAGCAGTAGGCATCGGACAGGGGTCTATGGCTACACCTTC. This chain joins TRBV6-5 and TRBJ1-2; 9 positions agree with TRBD1. The CDR3 covers 15 residues. Trimming cost V 5 bases and J 4 bases; bases outside gene matches: 8. The germline CDR1 and CDR2 sequences are MNHEY and SVGAGI.

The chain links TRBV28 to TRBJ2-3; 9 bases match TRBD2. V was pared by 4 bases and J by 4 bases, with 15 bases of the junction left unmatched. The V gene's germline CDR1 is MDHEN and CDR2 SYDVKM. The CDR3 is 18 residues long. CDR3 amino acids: CASSSKHLTSGGADTQYF. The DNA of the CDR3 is TGTGCCAGCAGTTCCAAACACCTGACTAGCGGCGGCGCAGATACGCAGTATTTT.

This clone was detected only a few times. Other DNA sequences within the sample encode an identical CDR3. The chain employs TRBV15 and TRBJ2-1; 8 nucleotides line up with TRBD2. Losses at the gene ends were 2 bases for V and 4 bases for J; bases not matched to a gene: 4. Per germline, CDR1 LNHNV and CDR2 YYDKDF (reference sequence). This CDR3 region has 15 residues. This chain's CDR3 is CATSRSSGNYNEQFF. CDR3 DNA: TGTGCCACCAGCAGAAGTAGCGGGAATTACAATGAGCAGTTCTTC.

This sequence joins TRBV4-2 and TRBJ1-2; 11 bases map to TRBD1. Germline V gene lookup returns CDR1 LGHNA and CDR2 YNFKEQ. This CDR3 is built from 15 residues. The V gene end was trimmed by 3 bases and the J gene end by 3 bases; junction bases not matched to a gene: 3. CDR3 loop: CASSQGQGDYYGYTF. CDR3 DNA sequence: TGTGCCAGCAGCCAGGGACAGGGGGACTACTATGGCTACACCTTC.

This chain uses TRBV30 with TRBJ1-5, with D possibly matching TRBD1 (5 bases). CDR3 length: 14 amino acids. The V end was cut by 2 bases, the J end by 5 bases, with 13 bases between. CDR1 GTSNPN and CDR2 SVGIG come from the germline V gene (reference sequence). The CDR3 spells CAWSITGVDQPQHF. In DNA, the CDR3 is TGTGCCTGGAGTATTACAGGCGTCGATCAGCCCCAGCATTTT.

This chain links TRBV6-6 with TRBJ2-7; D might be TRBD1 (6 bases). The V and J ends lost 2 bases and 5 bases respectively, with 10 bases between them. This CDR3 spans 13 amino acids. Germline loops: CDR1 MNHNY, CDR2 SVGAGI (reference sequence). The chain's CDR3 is CASSYLDSHEQYF. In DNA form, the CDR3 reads TGTGCCAGCAGTTACCTGGACAGCCACGAGCAGTACTTC.

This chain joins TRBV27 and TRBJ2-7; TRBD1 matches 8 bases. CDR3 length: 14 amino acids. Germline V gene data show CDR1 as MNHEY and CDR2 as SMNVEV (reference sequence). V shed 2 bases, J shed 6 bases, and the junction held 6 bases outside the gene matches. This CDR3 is CASSLITGGPEQYF. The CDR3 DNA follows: TGTGCCAGCAGTTTAATAACAGGGGGGCCCGAGCAGTACTTC.

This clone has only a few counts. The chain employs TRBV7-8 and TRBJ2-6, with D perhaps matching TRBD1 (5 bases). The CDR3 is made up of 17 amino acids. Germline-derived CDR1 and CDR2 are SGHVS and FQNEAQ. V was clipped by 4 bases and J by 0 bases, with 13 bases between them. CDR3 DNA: TGTGCCAGCAGCTCATTAAGTAGGGGCTCTGGGGCCAACGTCCTGACTTTC. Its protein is CASSSLSRGSGANVLTF.

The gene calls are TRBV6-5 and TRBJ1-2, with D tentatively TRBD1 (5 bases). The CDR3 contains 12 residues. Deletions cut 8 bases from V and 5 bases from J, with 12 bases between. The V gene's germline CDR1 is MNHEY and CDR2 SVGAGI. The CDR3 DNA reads TGTGCCAGCCTTGATCCAGGGTATGGCTACACCTTC. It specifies CASLDPGYGYTF.

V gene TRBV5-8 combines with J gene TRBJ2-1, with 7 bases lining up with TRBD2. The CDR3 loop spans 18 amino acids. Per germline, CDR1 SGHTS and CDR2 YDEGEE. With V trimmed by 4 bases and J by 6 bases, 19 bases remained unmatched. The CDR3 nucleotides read TGTGCCAGCAGCAACCCGACTAGCAGCTATGGTCCTGGCAATGAGCAGTTCTTC. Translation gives CASSNPTSSYGPGNEQFF.

CDR3 amino acids: CAIITDRAGYGYTF. The CDR3 DNA follows: TGTGCCATCATCACGGACAGGGCAGGCTATGGCTACACCTTC. V usage is TRBV10-3 and J usage is TRBJ1-2; 8 positions agree with TRBD1. Germline V gene data show CDR1 as ENHRY and CDR2 as SYGVKD. The CDR3 covers 14 residues. V lost 7 bases to trimming and J lost 4 bases; unmatched junction nucleotides: 8.

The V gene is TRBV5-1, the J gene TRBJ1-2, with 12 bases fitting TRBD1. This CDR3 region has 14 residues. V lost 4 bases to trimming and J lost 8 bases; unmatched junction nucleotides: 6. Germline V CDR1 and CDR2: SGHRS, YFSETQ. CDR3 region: CASSKGTGGLGYTF. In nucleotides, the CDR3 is TGCGCCAGCAGCAAAGGGACAGGGGGCTTGGGCTACACCTTC.

The CDR3 protein is CASSYSGQGGVTEAFF. The DNA for the CDR3 is TGTGCCAGCAGTTACTCAGGACAGGGTGGAGTAACTGAAGCTTTCTTT. The V call is TRBV6-5, the J call TRBJ1-1; the match to TRBD1 covers 8 bases. With V trimmed by 0 bases and J by 5 bases, 8 bases remained unmatched. The CDR3 sequence is 16 residues long. The germline V gene encodes CDR1 MNHEY and CDR2 SVGAGI.

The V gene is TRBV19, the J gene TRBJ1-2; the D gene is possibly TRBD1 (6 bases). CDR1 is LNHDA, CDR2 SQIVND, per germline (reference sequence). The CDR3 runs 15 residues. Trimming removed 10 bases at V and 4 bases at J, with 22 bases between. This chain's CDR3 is CATTGWTETIYGYTF. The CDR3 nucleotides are TGTGCCACTACCGGATGGACAGAAACAATCTATGGCTACACCTTC.

CDR3 protein: CSASANNEQFF. CDR3 sequence (DNA): TGCAGTGCTAGTGCAAACAATGAGCAGTTCTTC. The chain recombines TRBV20-1 with TRBJ2-1; D remains ambiguous. Trimming stripped 3 bases from V and 5 bases from J, with 5 bases between. The germline gives CDR1 DFQATT, CDR2 SNEGSKA (reference sequence). The CDR3 has 11 residues.

CDR3 loop: CASSLNSGADTQYF. CDR3 in DNA: TGTGCCAGCAGCTTAAATTCAGGGGCCGATACGCAGTATTTT. This chain connects TRBV11-2 to TRBJ2-3; D is possibly TRBD1 (6 bases). The germline CDR1 and CDR2 sequences are SGHAT and FQNNGV. CDR3 length equals 14 residues. V dropped 2 bases and J dropped 6 bases, with 12 bases sitting between them.

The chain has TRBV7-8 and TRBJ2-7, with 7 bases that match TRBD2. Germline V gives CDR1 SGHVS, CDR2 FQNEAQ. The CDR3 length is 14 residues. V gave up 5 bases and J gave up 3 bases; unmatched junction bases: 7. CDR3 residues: CASSLGLVVYEQYF. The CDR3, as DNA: TGTGCCAGCAGCCTCGGACTAGTGGTCTACGAGCAGTACTTC.

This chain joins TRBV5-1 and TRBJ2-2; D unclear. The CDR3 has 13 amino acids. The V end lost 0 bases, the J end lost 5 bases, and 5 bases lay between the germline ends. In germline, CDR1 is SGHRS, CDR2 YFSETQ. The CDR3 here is CASSLEATGELFF. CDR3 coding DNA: TGCGCCAGCAGCTTGGAAGCTACCGGGGAGCTGTTTTTT.

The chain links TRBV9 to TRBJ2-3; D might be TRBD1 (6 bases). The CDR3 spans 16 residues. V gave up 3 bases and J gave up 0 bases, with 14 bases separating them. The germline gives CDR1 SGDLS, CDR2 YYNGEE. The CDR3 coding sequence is TGTGCCAGCAGCGCTACCGGGACACCTAGCACAGATACGCAGTATTTT. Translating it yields CASSATGTPSTDTQYF.